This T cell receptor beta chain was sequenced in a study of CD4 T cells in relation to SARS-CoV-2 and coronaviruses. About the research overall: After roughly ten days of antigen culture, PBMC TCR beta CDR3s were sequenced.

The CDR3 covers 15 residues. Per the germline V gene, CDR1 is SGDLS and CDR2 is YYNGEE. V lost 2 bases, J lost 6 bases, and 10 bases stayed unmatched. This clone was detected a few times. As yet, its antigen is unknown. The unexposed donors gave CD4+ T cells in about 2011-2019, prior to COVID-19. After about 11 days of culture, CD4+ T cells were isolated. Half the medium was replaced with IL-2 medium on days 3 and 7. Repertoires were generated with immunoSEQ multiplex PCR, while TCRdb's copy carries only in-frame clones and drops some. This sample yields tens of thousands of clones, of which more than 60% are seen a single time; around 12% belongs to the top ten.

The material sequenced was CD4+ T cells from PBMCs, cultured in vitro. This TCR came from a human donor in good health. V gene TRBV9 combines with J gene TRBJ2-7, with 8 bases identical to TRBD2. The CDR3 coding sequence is TGTGCCAGCAGCGTCTCGGGAGGGTATATATCCGAGCAGTACTTC. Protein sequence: CASSVSGGYISEQYF.